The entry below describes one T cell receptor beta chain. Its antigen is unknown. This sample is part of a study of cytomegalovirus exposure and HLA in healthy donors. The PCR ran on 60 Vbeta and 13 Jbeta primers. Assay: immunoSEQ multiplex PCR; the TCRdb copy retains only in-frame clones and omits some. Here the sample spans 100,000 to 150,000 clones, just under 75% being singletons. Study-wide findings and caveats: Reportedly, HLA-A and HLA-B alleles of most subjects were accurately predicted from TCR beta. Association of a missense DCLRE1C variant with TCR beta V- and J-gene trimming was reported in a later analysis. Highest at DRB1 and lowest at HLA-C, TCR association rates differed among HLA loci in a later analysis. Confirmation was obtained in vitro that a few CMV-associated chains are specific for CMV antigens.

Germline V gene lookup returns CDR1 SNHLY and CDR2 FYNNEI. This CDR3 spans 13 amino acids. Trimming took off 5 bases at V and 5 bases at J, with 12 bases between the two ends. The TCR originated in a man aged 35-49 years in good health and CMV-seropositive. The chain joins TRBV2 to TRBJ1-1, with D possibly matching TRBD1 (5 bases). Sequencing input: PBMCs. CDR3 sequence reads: CASSMWGGTEAFF. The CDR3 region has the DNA TGTGCCAGCAGTATGTGGGGGGGGACTGAAGCTTTCTTT.